The 20 T cell receptor beta chains below all came from one sample that was sequenced in a study of T-cell reconstitution after alpha-beta-depleted transplantation in children. The authors prepared the TCRbeta library with unique molecular identifiers. Via MiXCR, TCRdb re-called the PCR reads, giving one row per CDR3 protein. Altogether hundreds of thousands of distinct CDR3 sequences are present, under 15% being singletons, with the ten largest covering roughly 2.3%. Here the sequenced sample was PBMCs, mostly from graft donor cells, taken 360 days after TCRalphabeta/CD19-depleted stem cell transplant. Source of these receptors: a male patient younger than 18 who had a stem cell transplant for acute myeloid leukemia, so the T cells may come from the graft donor.

A remark on this clonotype: With a much larger clone just one base away, this may be a read error. The conserved phenylalanine or tryptophan normally closing the CDR3 is absent here, so this likely arose from a read error. The genes are TRBV6-1 and TRBJ2-1, with 14 bases matching TRBD2. Losses at the gene ends were 5 bases for V and 4 bases for J; bases not matched to a gene: 13. The CDR3 is made up of 19 amino acids. Germline CDR1 and CDR2: MNHNS and SASEGT. CDR3 in DNA: TGTGCCAGCAGTCAAGGACTAGCGGGAGGAATTAAATTTTACAATGAGCAGTTCTCC. Its translation: CASSQGLAGGIKFYNEQFS.

This clonotype showed up just a few times. At one end the junction does not follow the germline gene, possibly because of a read error. The chain uses TRBV12-3 or TRBV12-4 and TRBJ2-7; D possibly matches TRBD1 or TRBD2 (5 bases each). CDR3 size: 12 residues. CDR3 loop: CASRARPGPSFF. Written as DNA, the CDR3 is TGTGCCAGCAGGGCCCGGCCGGGACCCTCCTTCTTC.

At least ten counts were recorded for this clonotype. This chain uses TRBV29-1 with TRBJ2-3; D might be TRBD2 (5 bases). The length of the CDR3 is 14 residues. Deletions cut 3 bases from V and 1 base from J, with 11 bases between. Germline V gives CDR1 SQVTM, CDR2 ANQGSEA. For the CDR3, the DNA is TGCAGCGTTGAGGGTCTCGGGGGCACAGATACGCAGTATTTT. This translates into CSVEGLGGTDTQYF.

This clonotype was counted ten times or more. V gene TRBV29-1 combines with J gene TRBJ2-4, with 8 bases that match TRBD1. CDR1 and CDR2 (germline): SQVTM, ANQGSEA. The CDR3 contains 14 residues. Unmatched junction bases numbered 4, after V lost 6 bases and J lost 0 bases. CDR3 in DNA: TGCAGCGTCGGGGACAGGCTAGCCAAAAACATTCAGTACTTC. This sequence encodes CSVGDRLAKNIQYF.

V and J are TRBV24-1 and TRBJ2-3; 10 positions agree with TRBD1. The V gene end was trimmed by 3 bases and the J gene end by 2 bases; junction bases not matched to a gene: 10. The CDR3 is made up of 18 amino acids. Germline CDR1 KGHDR, CDR2 SFDVKD. CDR3: CATSDPPWGTGATDTQYF. The DNA of the CDR3 is TGTGCCACCAGTGATCCCCCTTGGGGGACAGGGGCCACAGATACGCAGTATTTT.

This clonotype was recorded a few times. The chain combines TRBV29-1 with TRBJ1-2; D gene uncertain. This CDR3 is 11 amino acids long. The germline V gene has CDR1 SQVTM and CDR2 ANQGSEA. Trimming cost V 4 bases and J 4 bases, with 7 bases left between them. DNA for the CDR3: TGCAGCGTTGTGACGGGCTATGGCTACACCTTC. This gives the protein CSVVTGYGYTF.

This clonotype was found a few times. The rearrangement joins TRBV28 to TRBJ1-1, with unresolved D. The germline V and J ends were trimmed by 4 bases and 7 bases, with 7 bases remaining between them. Germline CDR1 MDHEN, CDR2 SYDVKM. This CDR3 has 11 amino acids. The CDR3 is CASSYGGEAFF. CDR3 sequence (DNA): TGTGCCAGCAGTTATGGAGGTGAAGCTTTCTTT.

This clonotype was recorded many times. The gene calls are TRBV12-3 or TRBV12-4 and TRBJ1-5, with D unresolved. This CDR3 has 13 amino acids. Trimming shortened V by 3 bases and J by 9 bases, and 12 bases separated the two germline ends. This chain's CDR3 is CASSFFGGLPQHF. CDR3 DNA sequence: TGTGCCAGCAGTTTCTTCGGCGGTTTGCCCCAGCATTTT.

The chain carries TRBV5-1 and TRBJ2-7; perhaps TRBD1 as D (6 bases). CDR1 and CDR2 from the germline V gene are SGHRS and YFSETQ. The CDR3 runs to 15 residues. The germline V and J ends were trimmed by 1 base and 2 bases, with 13 bases remaining between them. The CDR3 DNA is TGCGCCAGCAGCTTGACACAGGGCCATCCCTACGAGCAGTACTTC. This encodes CASSLTQGHPYEQYF.

In this sample, this clonotype turned up a few times. The chain has TRBV6-5 and TRBJ2-4; D possibly corresponds to TRBD1 (6 bases). The CDR3 covers 16 residues. Trimming took off 2 bases at V and 0 bases at J, with 11 bases between the two ends. Per the germline V gene, CDR1 is MNHEY and CDR2 is SVGAGI. The CDR3 here is CASSYGGSLAKNIQYF. CDR3 DNA: TGTGCCAGCAGTTACGGGGGCTCCCTAGCCAAAAACATTCAGTACTTC.

This clonotype came up a few times. The chain is built from TRBV6-2 or TRBV6-3 and TRBJ2-1, with a weak D call TRBD2 (5 bases). Deletions cut 4 bases from V and 7 bases from J, with 11 bases between. This CDR3 contains 13 residues. Germline loops: CDR1 MNHEY, CDR2 SVGEGT. CDR3 coding DNA: TGTGCCAGCAGTTCCCAACTAGAAAATGAGCAGTTCTTC. Translating it yields CASSSQLENEQFF.

This sequence joins TRBV29-1 and TRBJ1-2, with D unclear. The CDR3 has 12 residues. The V end was cut by 4 bases, the J end by 0 bases, with 6 bases between. Germline assignment: CDR1 SQVTM and CDR2 ANQGSEA. DNA of the CDR3: TGCAGCGTTGGACTAACTAACTATGGCTACACCTTC. Protein product: CSVGLTNYGYTF.

In its sample, this clonotype was seen many times. The rearrangement uses TRBV29-1 and TRBJ2-7, with 10 bases identical to TRBD2. V dropped 1 base and J dropped 7; count of bases not matched to a gene: 7. The V gene's germline CDR1 is SQVTM and CDR2 ANQGSEA. The length of the CDR3 is 14 residues. The CDR3 DNA sequence: TGCAGCGTTGAAGTGGCTAGCGGGAGATGGGAGCAGTACTTC. Translating it yields CSVEVASGRWEQYF.

This clonotype was counted a single time. This chain joins TRBV7-2 and TRBJ2-3; 10 nucleotides line up with TRBD2. CDR1 and CDR2 (germline): SGHTA, FQGNSA. This CDR3 region has 16 residues. After removal of 7 bases from V and 6 bases from J, the junction contained 13 bases not matched to a gene. The CDR3, as DNA: TGTGCCAGCAATACCCGGCGGCTAGCGGGAGTGGATACGCAGTATTTT. Residues: CASNTRRLAGVDTQYF.

Only a few counts were recorded for this clonotype. The gene calls are TRBV6-2 or TRBV6-3 and TRBJ2-1; D gene uncertain. Germline CDR1 reads MNHEY; CDR2 reads SVGEGT. There are 11 residues in the CDR3. Trimming removed 8 bases from V and 10 bases from J, with 12 bases in between. CDR3 nucleotide sequence: TGTGCCAGCGCCGTGGGCTGGGAGCAGTTCTTC. Translated: CASAVGWEQFF.

This chain uses TRBV6-1 with TRBJ2-7, with 12 nucleotides matching TRBD2. The germline gives CDR1 MNHNS, CDR2 SASEGT. The CDR3 totals 17 residues. V was clipped by 5 bases and J by 2 bases; unmatched bases: 10. CDR3 sequence: CASSILAGGLRAYEQYF. In DNA form, the CDR3 reads TGTGCCAGCAGTATCCTAGCGGGAGGGTTAAGGGCCTACGAGCAGTACTTC.

In this sample, this clonotype turned up many times. The chain uses TRBV18 and TRBJ2-1, with 7 bases aligning to TRBD2. The ends lost 2 bases at V and 13 bases at J; junction bases unmatched: 11. The length of the CDR3 is 14 residues. From germline, CDR1 is KGHSH and CDR2 LQKENI. CDR3 protein: CASSPEYGGRTQFF. The CDR3 bases are TGTGCCAGCTCACCAGAGTACGGCGGGAGAACCCAGTTCTTC.

Only a few counts were recorded for this clonotype. The V gene is TRBV7-9, the J gene TRBJ1-1; the D is unclear. The CDR3 is made up of 14 amino acids. The V end lost 2 bases, the J end lost 1 base, and 8 bases lay between the germline ends. The germline V gene encodes CDR1 SEHNR and CDR2 FQNEAQ (reference sequence). The CDR3 sequence is CASSLHAGNTEAFF. CDR3 coding DNA: TGTGCCAGCAGCTTACACGCGGGGAACACTGAAGCTTTCTTT.

This clonotype turned up a few times. The J gene is TRBJ2-7, the V gene TRBV20-1, with D possibly matching TRBD2 (6 bases). The V and J ends lost 3 bases and 0 bases respectively, with 18 bases between them. The CDR3 is 16 residues long. CDR1 and CDR2 from the germline V gene are DFQATT and SNEGSKA (reference sequence). The CDR3: CSASRLLALSSYEQYF. The CDR3 bases are TGCAGTGCTAGCCGCCTACTAGCCCTTAGCTCCTACGAGCAGTACTTC.

The rearrangement links TRBV29-1 to TRBJ2-7, with TRBD2 identical over 9 bases. The CDR3 consists of 13 residues. CDR1 is SQVTM, CDR2 ANQGSEA, per germline. V shed 4 bases, J shed 6 bases, and the junction held 7 bases outside the gene matches. CDR3 bases: TGCAGCGTTGGGATAGCGGGAGAGGGCGAGCAGTACTTC. This sequence encodes CSVGIAGEGEQYF.